Below are 28 T cell receptor beta chains sequenced from a single sample in a study of T cell repertoires in cytomegalovirus infection. These receptors lack a known antigen. TCRdb reanalysed the reads using MiXCR and keeps one entry per CDR3 protein. The sample comprises fewer than 950,000 distinct CDR3 sequences, approximately 32% of which are singletons, and roughly 12% rests with the top ten. The source was cultured CD8+ T cells from PBMCs, collected from culture after CMV antigen stimulation. These receptor sequences come from a human donor in good health (CMV status not recorded). Some clones in this sample may be carry-over from other donors' samples.

The rearrangement links TRBV6-1 to TRBJ2-1, with D possibly TRBD2 on 6 matching bases. CDR3 length: 11 residues. Germline values: CDR1 MNHNS, CDR2 SASEGT. Trimming shortened V by 5 bases and J by 12 bases, and 11 bases separated the two germline ends. CDR3 bases: TGTGCCAGCAGTTCCAGCGGGTCGCAGTTCTTC. Protein sequence: CASSSSGSQFF.

The chain carries TRBV6-1 and TRBJ1-2; a possible D gene is TRBD1 (6 bases). The CDR3 loop spans 12 amino acids. Germline-derived CDR1 and CDR2 are MNHNS and SASEGT. The V gene lost 0 bases and the J gene lost 7 bases, with 6 bases spanning the gap. As DNA, the CDR3 is TGTGCCAGCAGTGAAGCAGGGGGTGGCTACACCTTC. This codes for CASSEAGGGYTF.

This clonotype came up many times. V gene TRBV12-3 or TRBV12-4 combines with J gene TRBJ2-1; tentatively, D is TRBD2 (6 bases). The CDR3 spans 17 residues. V lost 4 bases, J lost 4 bases, and 20 bases lay in between. The DNA of the CDR3 is TGTGCCAGCAGTTCCTCGGGCCCCGGAGGGGCTTACAATGAGCAGTTCTTC. Translated: CASSSSGPGGAYNEQFF.

This clonotype has only a few counts. This rearrangement joins TRBV28 to TRBJ1-2; TRBD1 aligns across 8 bases. Trimming cost V 3 bases and J 10 bases; bases outside gene matches: 10. The CDR3 extends over 14 amino acids. Germline V CDR1 and CDR2: MDHEN, SYDVKM. CDR3 nucleotides: TGTGCCAGCAGTTTCCAGGGGGGACAGGCGGTCTACACCTTC. It encodes CASSFQGGQAVYTF.

The V call is TRBV11-2, the J call TRBJ2-3, with D possibly TRBD1 on 6 matching bases. Germline CDR1 is SGHAT and CDR2 is FQNNGV. This CDR3 has 14 residues. Trimming removed 10 bases from V and 5 bases from J, with 19 bases in between. For the CDR3, the DNA is TGTGCCACCCGTGGTGGGGGCGCGGGAGATACGCAGTATTTT. This codes for CATRGGGAGDTQYF.

Here the CDR3 reads CASSIGRGGTEAFF. The DNA of the CDR3 is TGTGCCAGTAGTATCGGCAGGGGGGGCACTGAAGCTTTCTTT. The chain combines TRBV19 with TRBJ1-1, with TRBD1 identical over 7 bases. Trimming took 3 bases from V and 4 from J; bases not matched to a gene: 5. Per the germline V gene, CDR1 is LNHDA and CDR2 is SQIVND (reference sequence). The CDR3 covers 14 residues.

In its sample, this clonotype was seen a few times. Written as DNA, the CDR3 is TGTGCCATCAGTGAGTTCCGGGGGAGTAACAATGAGCAGTTCTTC. This translates into CAISEFRGSNNEQFF. This chain joins TRBV10-3 and TRBJ2-1; D is perhaps TRBD2 (6 bases). V dropped 1 base and J dropped 5 bases, with 12 bases sitting between them. CDR3 size: 15 residues. CDR1 and CDR2 (germline): ENHRY, SYGVKD.

This clonotype appeared a few times. The chain has TRBV5-4 and TRBJ1-2, with a weak D call TRBD1 (6 bases). Trimming shortened V by 3 bases and J by 8 bases, and 17 bases separated the two germline ends. Germline CDR1 is SGHNT and CDR2 is YYREEE (reference sequence). The CDR3 is 14 residues long. The CDR3 nucleotides read TGTGCCAGCAGCTGGGGGGGGCACGATGACGGCTACACCTTC. Translated, it gives CASSWGGHDDGYTF.

This sequence joins TRBV27 and TRBJ1-4, with TRBD1 as a possible D gene (5 bases). Trimming stripped 3 bases from V and 0 bases from J, with 17 bases between. The CDR3 has 18 residues. Germline CDR1 and CDR2: MNHEY and SMNVEV (reference sequence). The CDR3 region is CASSLTYRPTPTNEKLFF. CDR3 DNA: TGTGCCAGCAGTTTGACTTACAGGCCAACCCCAACTAATGAAAAACTGTTTTTT.

This clonotype has just a few counts. The chain has TRBV13 and TRBJ2-3; no reliable D call. The CDR3 contains 16 residues. Trimming took off 4 bases at V and 4 bases at J, with 18 bases between the two ends. Germline V gene data show CDR1 as PRHDT and CDR2 as FYEKMQ (reference sequence). The CDR3 DNA reads as TGTGCCAGCAGCTCCGGACGTTCGCGAAGGGCAGATACGCAGTATTTT. Residues: CASSSGRSRRADTQYF. The variable domain in full, completed from reference TRBV13 and TRBJ2-3, reads AAGVIQSPRHLIKEKRETATLKCYPIPRHDTVYWYQQGPGQDPQFLISFYEKMQSDKGSIPDRFSAQQFSDYHSELNMSSLELGDSALYFCASSSGRSRRADTQYFGPGTRLTVL.

V gene TRBV7-9 combines with J gene TRBJ2-1; TRBD2 is a possible D gene (6 bases). The CDR3 consists of 16 residues. Germline CDR1 and CDR2: SEHNR and FQNEAQ (reference sequence). V was clipped by 5 bases and J by 0 bases, with 14 bases between them. CDR3 nucleotides: TGTGCCAGCAGCCCTAGTGGGGGGATCTCCTACAATGAGCAGTTCTTC. This encodes CASSPSGGISYNEQFF.

J is TRBJ1-2 and V is TRBV6-5, with D unclear. CDR1 is MNHEY, CDR2 SVGAGI, per germline. This CDR3 has 15 residues. V shed 1 base and J shed 2 bases, with 11 bases lying between them. The CDR3 sequence is CASSYYPSPNYGYTF. CDR3 bases: TGTGCCAGCAGTTACTACCCGTCGCCAAACTATGGCTACACCTTC.

The chain employs TRBV5-6 and TRBJ2-1, with D possibly being TRBD2 (5 bases). Trimming shortened V by 4 bases and J by 4 bases, and 12 bases separated the two germline ends. The CDR3 loop spans 14 amino acids. Germline loops: CDR1 SGHDT, CDR2 YYEEEE. For the CDR3, the DNA is TGTGCCAGCAGCACTCGGACTCGTTACAATGAGCAGTTCTTC. This sequence encodes CASSTRTRYNEQFF.

This clonotype appeared a few times. J is TRBJ1-1 and V is TRBV4-1; perhaps TRBD1 as D (5 bases). V lost 4 bases to trimming and J lost 5 bases, with 17 bases between them. CDR3 length equals 15 residues. CDR1 and CDR2 (germline): MGHRA, YSYEKL. In DNA form, the CDR3 reads TGCGCCAGCAGCCCAGCTACCGGGGCAGGGACTGAAGCTTTCTTT. Translated, it gives CASSPATGAGTEAFF.

The chain is built from TRBV2 and TRBJ2-7; TRBD2 might be the D (5 bases). Per germline, CDR1 SNHLY and CDR2 FYNNEI. There are 15 residues in the CDR3. V lost 6 bases and J 1 base, leaving 16 bases between the germline ends. CDR3 nucleotide sequence: TGTGCCAGCAGCGCCTCTGGGAGTAATTCCTACGAGCAGTACTTC. Translating gives CASSASGSNSYEQYF.

For this clonotype: A single base separates this from a much larger clone, so it may be a read error. Lacking the conserved final phenylalanine or tryptophan, this CDR3 likely reflects a read error. The gene calls are TRBV4-1 and TRBJ1-5; no firm D call. The CDR3 sequence is 14 residues long. V dropped 1 base and J dropped 5 bases, with 9 bases sitting between them. Germline CDR1 reads MGHRA; CDR2 reads YSYEKL. This chain's CDR3 is CASSQGLKYQPQHL. CDR3 DNA sequence: TGCGCCAGCAGCCAAGGGTTGAAATATCAGCCCCAGCATTTA.

The chain is built from TRBV7-2 and TRBJ2-1, with 15 bases lining up with TRBD2. V was clipped by 4 bases and J by 5 bases; unmatched bases: 9. Germline V gene data show CDR1 as SGHTA and CDR2 as FQGNSA. This CDR3 is 18 amino acids long. CDR3 amino acids: CASSSAWTSGGVNNEQFF. As DNA, the CDR3 is TGTGCCAGCAGCTCCGCATGGACTAGCGGGGGGGTGAACAATGAGCAGTTCTTC.

This chain links TRBV6-8 with TRBJ2-5, with D perhaps matching TRBD1 (6 bases). The germline gives CDR1 MNHGY, CDR2 SAAAGT. The CDR3 spans 15 residues. Trimming left V 2 bases short and J 5 bases short, with 15 bases between. The CDR3 protein is CASSYGGRPTETQYF. CDR3 nucleotides: TGTGCCAGCAGTTACGGGGGCAGACCAACCGAGACCCAGTACTTC.

This clonotype was seen only a few times. The junction departs from germline at one end; a sequencing error may be responsible. This chain uses TRBV24-1 with TRBJ2-5; the match to TRBD1 covers 9 bases. Germline CDR1 reads KGHDR; CDR2 reads SFDVKD. This CDR3 is 16 amino acids long. The CDR3 nucleotides read TGTGCCACCAGTGATTTGACAGGGGGCCTCCAAGGGACCCAGTACTTC. Translated, it gives CATSDLTGGLQGTQYF.

This clonotype was recorded a few times. The V and J genes are TRBV2 and TRBJ1-5; no firm D call. Trimming left V 3 bases short and J 6 bases short, with 12 bases between. CDR1 and CDR2 from the germline V gene are SNHLY and FYNNEI. This CDR3 comprises 14 residues. CDR3 nucleotide sequence: TGTGCCAGCAGTGATCTGGGCAGATCTCAGCCCCAGCATTTT. It yields the protein CASSDLGRSQPQHF. The entire variable domain, with the rest obtained from reference TRBV2 and TRBJ1-5, is as follows: EPEVTQTPSHQVTQMGQEVILRCVPISNHLYFYWYRQILGQKVEFLVSFYNNEISEKSEIFDDQFSVERPDGSNFTLKIRSTKLEDSAMYFCASSDLGRSQPQHFGDGTRLSIL.

This chain connects TRBV2 to TRBJ1-1; D is ambiguous. V lost 7 bases, J lost 5 bases, and 8 bases lay in between. Germline loops: CDR1 SNHLY, CDR2 FYNNEI. The CDR3 totals 11 residues. The CDR3 protein is CASIMVTEAFF. CDR3 nucleotide sequence: TGTGCCAGCATTATGGTTACTGAAGCTTTCTTT.

The table lists this clonotype with a few counts. V is TRBV7-8 and J is TRBJ2-1; TRBD2 agrees at 9 bases. Germline V gene lookup returns CDR1 SGHVS and CDR2 FQNEAQ. V was clipped by 5 bases and J by 5 bases; unmatched bases: 13. The CDR3 is made up of 17 amino acids. The CDR3, as DNA: TGTGCCAGCAGCACCCGGGCTAGCGGGAAAGAACACAATGAGCAGTTCTTC. Translating it yields CASSTRASGKEHNEQFF.

The chain employs TRBV27 and TRBJ2-2; 9 bases agree with TRBD1. Looked up from germline, CDR1 is MNHEY and CDR2 is SMNVEV (reference sequence). The CDR3 is 16 amino acids. V lost 6 bases, J lost 0 bases, and 5 bases stayed unmatched. CDR3 sequence: CASRTGGFANTGELFF. CDR3 in DNA: TGTGCCAGCAGGACAGGGGGATTCGCGAACACCGGGGAGCTGTTTTTT.

DNA of the CDR3: TGTGCCAGCAGCTTAAGCGGGACAGGGGGCAAGAAATACGAGCAGTACTTC. It encodes CASSLSGTGGKKYEQYF. The chain employs TRBV7-8 and TRBJ2-7, with TRBD1 matching over 12 bases. CDR1 and CDR2 from the germline V gene are SGHVS and FQNEAQ. With 2 bases clipped from V and 4 bases from J, the junction kept 9 bases outside the gene matches. The CDR3 length is 17 residues.

The chain combines TRBV14 with TRBJ2-3; D remains unclear. V was cut by 4 bases and J by 0 bases, with 11 bases left in between. The CDR3 is 15 residues long. Germline V lookup: CDR1 SGHDN, CDR2 FVKESK. The DNA of the CDR3 is TGTGCCAGCAGCCCGGAGTTATCTAGCACAGATACGCAGTATTTT. This translates into CASSPELSSTDTQYF.

This chain links TRBV6-2 or TRBV6-3 with TRBJ1-6, with D unresolved. Looked up from germline, CDR1 is MNHEY and CDR2 is SVGEGT. Trimming pared 8 bases from V and 8 bases from J, leaving 16 bases between. The CDR3 consists of 14 residues. CDR3 sequence reads: CASWELLVDSPLHF. Here the CDR3 DNA reads TGTGCCAGCTGGGAATTGCTCGTGGATTCACCCCTCCACTTT.

This clonotype appeared a few times. CDR3 sequence: CASSRFGQEEAFF. CDR3 bases: TGTGCCAGTAGTAGGTTTGGGCAGGAAGAAGCTTTCTTT. This rearrangement joins TRBV19 to TRBJ1-1; the D is unclear. Germline-derived CDR1 and CDR2 are LNHDA and SQIVND (reference sequence). CDR3 length: 13 amino acids. V lost 4 bases, J lost 8 bases, and 14 bases lay in between. The entire variable domain, with the rest obtained from reference TRBV19 and TRBJ1-1, is as follows: DGGITQSPKYLFRKEGQNVTLSCEQNLNHDAMYWYRQDPGQGLRLIYYSQIVNDFQKGDIAEGYSVSREKKESFPLTVTSAQKNPTAFYLCASSRFGQEEAFFGQGTRLTVV.

About this clonotype: Just one base apart from a much larger clone, this may be a read error. CDR3 bases: TGCGCCAGCAGCCAAGGTCCCTACCATGGCTACAACTTC. This encodes CASSQGPYHGYNF. J is TRBJ1-2 and V is TRBV4-1; unclear D gene. The CDR3 runs to 13 residues. Germline CDR1 MGHRA, CDR2 YSYEKL.